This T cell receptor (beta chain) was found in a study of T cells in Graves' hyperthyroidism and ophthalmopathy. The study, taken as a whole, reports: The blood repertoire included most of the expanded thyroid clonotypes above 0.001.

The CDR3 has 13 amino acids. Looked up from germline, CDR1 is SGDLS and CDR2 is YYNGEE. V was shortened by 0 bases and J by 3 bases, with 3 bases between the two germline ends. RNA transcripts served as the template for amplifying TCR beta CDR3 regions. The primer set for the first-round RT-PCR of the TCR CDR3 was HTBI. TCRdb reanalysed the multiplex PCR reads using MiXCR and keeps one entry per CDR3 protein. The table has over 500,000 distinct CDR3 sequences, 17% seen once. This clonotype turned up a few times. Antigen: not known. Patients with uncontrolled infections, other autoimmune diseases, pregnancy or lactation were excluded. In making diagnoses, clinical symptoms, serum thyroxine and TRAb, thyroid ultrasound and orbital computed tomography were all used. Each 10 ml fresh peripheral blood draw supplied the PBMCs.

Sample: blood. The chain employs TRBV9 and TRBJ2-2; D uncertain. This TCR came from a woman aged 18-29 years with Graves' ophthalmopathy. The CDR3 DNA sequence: TGTGCCAGCAGCGTAGAAGACACCGGGGAGCTGTTTTTT. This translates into CASSVEDTGELFF.